This TCR beta chain derives from a study of T-cell reconstitution after alpha-beta-depleted transplantation in children (dated by TCRdb to the mid-2010s). Study-wide context: The study quantitatively tracked T-cell immune reconstitution after TCRalphabeta/CD19-depleted allogeneic hematopoietic cell transplantation in children using TCR repertoire profiling. The investigation overall reported the following: In some patients, high TCRbeta diversity at day 60 was attributed to recipient T cells and intrathymic progenitors that had survived conditioning. Hyperexpanded clone frequencies declined over subsequent months; after one year, T-cell counts and TCRbeta diversity were mostly attributed to newly produced T cells. The apparently early recovery of alphabetaT-cell counts about two months after transplant reportedly depended on only several hundred rapidly expanded clones that came from non-depleted graft cells.

The method behind the library was PCR. This sample was sequenced with an Illumina HiSeq 2500. To normalize quantification of the TCRbeta repertoire, the TCR libraries were built with molecular barcoding that relied on unique molecular identifiers. In TCRdb, the public reads were trimmed at Q25 with fastp and aligned with MiXCR, with productive beta chains retained. Each CDR3 protein appears once, grouped with its most common genes and DNA. A total of 900,000 or so distinct CDR3 sequences appear in this sample, about 15% of them only once. The biggest ten clones account for approximately 5% of the sample. According to the study, the label for this sample's treatment or condition signals: allogeneic hematopoietic cell transplantation with graft depleted of TCRalphabeta T cells and CD19 B cells. TCRalphabeta/CD19-depleted allogeneic hematopoietic cell grafts were given to the transplant recipients, all of whom were children.

In regard to this clonotype: Its target antigen remains unknown. No base quality values were provided; no much bigger clone lies one nucleotide off.

The germline V gene gives CDR1 as SGHVS and CDR2 as FNYEAQ. Inclusive of the bounding cysteine and phenylalanine, the CDR3 is 19 residues long. The retained sequence is limited to the CDR3, 57 bases, with the frame set at the first base. The germline V and J ends show losses of 2 bases and 6 bases respectively, and no gene match explains 11 bases of the junction. The sequence was obtained from a male patient aged 5 to 17 who had a stem cell transplant for acute lymphoblastic leukemia, so the T cells may come from the graft donor. In this chain, TRBV7-6 is recombined with TRBJ2-2; 14 nucleotides in the junction match TRBD2. Sequencing used PBMCs, mostly from graft donor cells, obtained 360 days after TCRalphabeta/CD19-depleted stem cell transplant. The CDR3 reads CASSLPWGTSGSTAGELFF. The nucleotide sequence is given as TGTGCCAGCAGCTTACCATGGGGGACTAGCGGGAGTACCGCCGGGGAGCTGTTTTTT.